These T cell receptor beta chains were read from a single sample in a study of OX40 agonist ivuxolimab in advanced cancers. Profiled with immunoSEQ multiplex PCR; TCRdb holds only in-frame clones, not every one. The data show approximately 72,000 clones, with 84% seen just once and 1.5% to 2% held by the top ten. The sequencing here drew on CD4+ or CD8+ T cells sorted from blood, taken in a trial of the OX40 agonist ivuxolimab. The receptors derive from an adult with an advanced solid tumor such as melanoma, head and neck, liver or kidney cancer. CDR3s include the opening cysteine and the closing phenylalanine or tryptophan.

V gene	J gene	CDR3 protein
TRBV5-4	TRBJ2-7	CASSPGGSSGEQYF
TRBV7-9	TRBJ2-1	CASSAGGATYNEQFF
TRBV28	TRBJ2-5	CASSPSKGMETQYF
TRBV4-3	TRBJ2-1	CASSQDRTSGRWGEFF
TRBV27	TRBJ2-1	CASSPTSGFYNEQFF
TRBV11-2	TRBJ2-7	CASSLLSYEQYF
TRBV28	TRBJ1-1	CASSARAEAFF
TRBV5-1	TRBJ2-5	CASTAVGAQETQYF
TRBV7-9	TRBJ2-7	CASSPPSSYEQYF
TRBV9	TRBJ1-1	CASSVSGDTEAFF
TRBV19	TRBJ1-1	CASSSAGGYTEAFF
TRBV19	TRBJ2-1	CASSISGRVQGEQFF
TRBV6-6	TRBJ1-2	CASSRTVPRGQGYTF
TRBV5-6	TRBJ1-1	CASRPGQGSTEAFF
TRBV9	TRBJ2-2	CASGLAVTGELFF
TRBV7-2	TRBJ2-5	CASSLEVATGTQYF
TRBV27	TRBJ1-5	CASSLSPSGAQHF
TRBV28	TRBJ2-1	CASSPGQEQFF
TRBV18	TRBJ1-2	CASSPPTGNYGYTF
TRBV19	TRBJ2-3	CASSDSLSTDTQYF
TRBV6-6	TRBJ2-3	CAIGASGTADTQYF
TRBV29-1	TRBJ1-3	CSVDEGGGNTIYF
TRBV28	TRBJ1-5	CASGALNQPQHF
TRBV28	TRBJ2-3	CASSSPTGQEDTQYF
TRBV28	TRBJ1-1	CASSPGGHFNTEAFF
TRBV18	TRBJ2-5	CASSPTGPGTQYF
TRBV19	TRBJ2-7	CASSIGDGSSYEQYF
TRBV28	TRBJ1-2	CASLQGGYGYTF